The source of this T cell receptor beta chain is a study of blood T cell repertoires in COVID-19. Across the whole study: The United States, Italy and Spain provided the acute and convalescent COVID-19 samples. The cDNA or gDNA used as material had been derived from T cells, B-cell-depleted T cells, or PBMCs.

From germline, CDR1 is ENHRY and CDR2 SYGVKD. The CDR3 totals 13 residues. Between the trimmed V and J ends, which lost 8 bases and 0 bases, there was a span of 7 bases. Authors' data handling: Researchers report that nucleated cell counts were estimated from reference gene primer amplification. Sequenced by immunoSEQ multiplex PCR; TCRdb stores in-frame clones only, minus some. The V and J calls and clone size come from that table; D and trimming were worked out from the DNA. The sample lists about 180,000 clones, about 79% occurring once. The clonotype comes from a woman in her 70s with acute or convalescent COVID-19. The V gene is TRBV10-3, the J gene TRBJ1-4; D not certain. Sequenced: peripheral blood. The CDR3 DNA follows: TGTGCCATCGCAGGCTCAACTAATGAAAAACTGTTTTTT. It codes for CAIAGSTNEKLFF.